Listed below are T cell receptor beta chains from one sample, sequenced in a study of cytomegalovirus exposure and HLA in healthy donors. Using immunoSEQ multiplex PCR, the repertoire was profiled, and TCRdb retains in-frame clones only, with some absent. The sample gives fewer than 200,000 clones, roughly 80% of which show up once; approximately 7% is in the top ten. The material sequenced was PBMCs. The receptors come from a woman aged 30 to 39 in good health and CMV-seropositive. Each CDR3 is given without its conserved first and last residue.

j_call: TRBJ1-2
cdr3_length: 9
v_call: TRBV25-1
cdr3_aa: ASTRGYGYT

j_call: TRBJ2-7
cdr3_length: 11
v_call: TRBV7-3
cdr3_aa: ASSRTGGSEQY

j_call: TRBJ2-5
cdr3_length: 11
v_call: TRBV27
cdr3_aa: ASSVRDSETQY

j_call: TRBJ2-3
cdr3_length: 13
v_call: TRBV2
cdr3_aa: ASRFGSGGTDTQY

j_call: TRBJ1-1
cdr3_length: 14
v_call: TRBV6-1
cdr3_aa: ASSDPIPGQNTEAF

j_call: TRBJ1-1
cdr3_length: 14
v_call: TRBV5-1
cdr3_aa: ASSFQHQRLGTEAF

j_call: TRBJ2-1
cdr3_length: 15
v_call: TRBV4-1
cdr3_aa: ASSQFPSPSSYNEQF

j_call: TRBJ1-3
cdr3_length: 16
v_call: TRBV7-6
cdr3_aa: ASSPTPRTGTPGNTIY

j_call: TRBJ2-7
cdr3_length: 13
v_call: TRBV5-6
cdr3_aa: ASSLLSSGAREQY

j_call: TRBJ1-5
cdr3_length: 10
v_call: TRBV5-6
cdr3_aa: ASSLSGRAQH

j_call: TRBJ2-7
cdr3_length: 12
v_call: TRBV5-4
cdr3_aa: ASSRWDRTYEQY

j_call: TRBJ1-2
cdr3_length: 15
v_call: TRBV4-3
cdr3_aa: ASSQDAGTGFNYGYT

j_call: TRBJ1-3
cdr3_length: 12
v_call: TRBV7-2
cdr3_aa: ASSHPTWGNTIY

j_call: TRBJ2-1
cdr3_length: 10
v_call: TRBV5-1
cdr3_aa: ASSSTGNEQF

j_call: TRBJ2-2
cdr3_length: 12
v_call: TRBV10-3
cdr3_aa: AVLAGGDTGELF

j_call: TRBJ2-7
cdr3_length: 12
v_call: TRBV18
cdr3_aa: ASSPPAGKYEQY

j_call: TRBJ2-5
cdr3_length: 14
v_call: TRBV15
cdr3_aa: ATSRDREGQGETQY

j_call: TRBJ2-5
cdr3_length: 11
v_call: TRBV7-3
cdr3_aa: ASSSGSGETQY

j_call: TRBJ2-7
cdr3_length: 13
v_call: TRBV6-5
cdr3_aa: ASTSGTGGAYEQY

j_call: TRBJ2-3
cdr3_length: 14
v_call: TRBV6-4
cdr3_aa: ASSETSGDSPDTQY

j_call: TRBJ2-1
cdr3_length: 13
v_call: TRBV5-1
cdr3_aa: ASSLVQGWADEQF

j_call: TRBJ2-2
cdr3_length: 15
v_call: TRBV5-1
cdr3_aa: ASTLSPGQANTGELF

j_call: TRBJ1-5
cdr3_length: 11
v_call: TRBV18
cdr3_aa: ASSQQNNQPQH

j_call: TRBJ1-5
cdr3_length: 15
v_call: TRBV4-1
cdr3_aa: ASSQMKRQTSNQPQH

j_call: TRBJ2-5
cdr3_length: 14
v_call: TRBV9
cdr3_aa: ASSPVGAVLDGKQY

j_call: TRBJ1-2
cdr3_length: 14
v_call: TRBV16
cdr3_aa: ASSQFLQGAGYGYT

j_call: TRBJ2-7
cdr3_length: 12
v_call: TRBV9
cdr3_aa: ASSLTGYSYEQY

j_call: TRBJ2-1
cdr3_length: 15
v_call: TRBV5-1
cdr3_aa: ASSYGQAATPANEQF

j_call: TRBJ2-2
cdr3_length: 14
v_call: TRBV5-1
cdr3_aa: ASSFIAGGDTGELF

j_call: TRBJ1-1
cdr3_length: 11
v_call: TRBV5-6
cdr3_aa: ASSPTGFPEAF

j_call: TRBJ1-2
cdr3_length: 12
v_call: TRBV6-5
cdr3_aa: ASSYSRLIYGYT

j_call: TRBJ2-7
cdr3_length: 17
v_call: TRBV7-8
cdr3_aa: ASSLEAGQGGLAIYEQY

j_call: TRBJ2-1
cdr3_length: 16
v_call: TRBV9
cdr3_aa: ASSVSFGRGVTQNEQF